The 22 T cell receptor beta chains below come from one sample, sequenced in a study of tissue T cells after allogeneic stem cell transplantation. TCRdb's copy holds only in-frame clones and misses some; the assay was immunoSEQ multiplex PCR. The sample carries under 650 clones, around two thirds recorded once. The sample was liver tissue. The receptors come from a female BALB/c mouse in good health. For this mouse line, the MHC haplotype is H2-d.

As for this clone: Gene names follow the mouse nomenclature. The read ends 1 residue early relative to the CDR3; the germline J gene fills the gap. The J gene is TRBJ2-4, the V gene TRBV19, with 8 positions matching TRBD1. V lost 5 bases, J lost 6 bases, and 5 bases stayed unmatched. The CDR3 loop spans 13 amino acids. The V gene's germline CDR1 is FNHDT and CDR2 SITEND (reference sequence). Partial CDR3 DNA: TGTGCCAGCAGGACAGGGGTGGGGAACACCTTGTAC. This encodes CASRTGVGNTLY. The whole CDR3 sequence reads CASRTGVGNTLYF. Based on the CDR3 plus reference TRBV19 and TRBJ2-4, the full variable domain is GGIITQTPKFLIGQEGQKLTLKCQQNFNHDTMYWYRQDSGKGLRLIYYSITENDLQKGDLSEGYDASREKKSSFSLTVTSAQKNEMAVFLCASRTGVGNTLYFGAGTRLSVL.

Comments on this clone: Mouse gene names and germline throughout. The read falls 1 residue short of the CDR3 end, and the missing part is taken from the germline J gene. The chain joins TRBV20 to TRBJ2-3, with a tentative D call TRBD1 (6 bases). The V gene lost 1 base and the J gene lost 0 bases, with 14 bases spanning the gap. CDR1 and CDR2 (germline): GFQATS, STVNSAI. The CDR3 length is 16 residues. The covered CDR3 bases are TGTGGTGCTAGGGCCGGGACACCCACTAGTGCAGAAACGCTGTAT. The encoded protein is CGARAGTPTSAETLY. The full CDR3 protein reads CGARAGTPTSAETLYF.

This clone came up a few times. These gene names are mouse names. The read gets to within 1 residue of the CDR3 end, and the germline J gene fills in the rest. The genes are TRBV19 and TRBJ2-7; a possible D gene is TRBD1 (5 bases). The CDR3 covers 12 residues. Germline V CDR1 and CDR2: FNHDT, SITEND (reference sequence). V was trimmed by 2 bases and J by 4 bases, leaving 7 bases between them. Incomplete CDR3 DNA: TGTGCCAGCAGTATGAGGGGTTATGAACAGTAC. It specifies CASSMRGYEQY. The whole CDR3 sequence reads CASSMRGYEQYF.

This clone was detected only a few times. Gene names denote mouse genes. The CDR3 end lies 1 residue beyond the end of the read and is filled in from the germline J gene. The chain has TRBV13-2 and TRBJ1-3, with TRBD1 as a possible D gene (6 bases). Germline lookup yields CDR1 NNHNN and CDR2 SYGAGS (reference sequence). V was cut by 0 bases and J by 0 bases, with 7 bases left in between. CDR3 length: 15 residues. The CDR3 spells CASGDATGSGNTLYF. The CDR3 bases that were read are TGTGCCAGCGGTGATGCGACAGGTTCTGGAAATACGCTCTAT.

Remarks on this clone: Mouse gene names and germline throughout. The read falls 1 residue short of the CDR3 end, and the missing part is taken from the germline J gene. The rearrangement joins TRBV3 to TRBJ1-5; possibly TRBD1 for D (6 bases). This CDR3 is built from 12 residues. V was clipped by 4 bases and J by 7 bases, with 8 bases between them. Germline V lookup: CDR1 SNHLY, CDR2 FYNGKV (reference sequence). This chain's CDR3 is CASSWGHQAPLF. Incomplete CDR3 DNA: TGTGCCAGCAGCTGGGGACATCAGGCTCCGCTT.

This clone was detected a few times. All gene names here are mouse names. CDR3 DNA (partial): TGTGCCAGCAGTGAGCCACTTTCTGGAAATACGCTCTAT. Residues: CASSEPLSGNTLY. The full CDR3 reads CASSEPLSGNTLYF. V usage is TRBV13-1 and J usage is TRBJ1-3; no firm D call. The read ends 1 residue before the CDR3 terminus; that terminus is restored from the germline J gene. V shed 2 bases and J shed 0 bases, with 6 bases lying between them. Germline CDR1 NSHNY, CDR2 SYGAGN. The CDR3 extends over 14 amino acids.

This clone was picked up a small number of times. The listed genes are named as in mouse. Read sequence stops 1 residue before the CDR3 end, and the germline J gene provides the missing end. The J gene is TRBJ2-7, the V gene TRBV31, with TRBD1 matching over 7 bases. Trimming cost V 5 bases and J 0 bases; bases outside gene matches: 4. Germline CDR1 GKSSPN, CDR2 SITVG. The CDR3 has 13 amino acids. The CDR3 sequence is CAWEWDSSYEQYF. The covered CDR3 bases are TGTGCCTGGGAGTGGGACAGCTCCTATGAACAGTAC.

About this clone itself: Gene names refer to mouse genes. Read coverage stops 1 residue before the CDR3 terminus; the germline J gene supplies the remainder. This rearrangement joins TRBV13-2 to TRBJ2-4, with 7 positions matching TRBD1. V shed 2 bases and J 0 bases; nucleotides not matched to a gene: 3. CDR1 is NNHNN, CDR2 SYGAGS, per germline (reference sequence). The CDR3 totals 15 residues. CDR3 region: CASGEGTASQNTLYF. CDR3 DNA (partial): TGTGCCAGCGGTGAGGGGACAGCTAGTCAAAACACCTTGTAC.

With regard to this clone: Mouse gene names apply. The sequenced fragment ends 1 residue before the CDR3 boundary, so the rest is inferred from the germline J gene. This chain joins TRBV5 and TRBJ2-3; D is undetermined. The CDR3 is 13 amino acids. Trimming stripped 6 bases from V and 0 bases from J, with 7 bases between. Germline CDR1 and CDR2: LGHNA and YNLKQL (reference sequence). The CDR3 bases that were read are TGTGCCAGCAGGGGAGGGAGTGCAGAAACGCTGTAT. Translated: CASRGGSAETLY. The CDR3 in its entirety is CASRGGSAETLYF.

This clone was picked up a small number of times. Genes and germline are mouse. Coverage ceases 1 residue before the CDR3 finishes, and the germline J gene fills in the end. The gene calls are TRBV13-2 and TRBJ2-7, with TRBD1 identical over 10 bases. The CDR3 spans 15 residues. V lost 0 bases, J lost 0 bases, and 0 bases stayed unmatched. The germline CDR1 and CDR2 sequences are NNHNN and SYGAGS (reference sequence). CDR3 region: CASGDGTGGSYEQYF. CDR3 DNA, as far as it was read: TGTGCCAGCGGTGATGGGACAGGGGGCTCCTATGAACAGTAC.

With respect to this clone: Gene names follow the mouse nomenclature. The observed sequence ends 1 residue before the CDR3 terminus, with the missing tail filled in from the germline J gene. J is TRBJ2-7 and V is TRBV22; the table gives TRBD2 as D, unverified against the DNA. TRBV22 is flagged as a pseudogene. The CDR3 spans 12 residues. CDR3 amino acids: CASSCLVYEQYF. Incomplete CDR3 DNA: TGTGCCAGCAGTTGTTTGGTCTATGAACAGTAC.

A word on this clone: Gene labels here are mouse ones. The CDR3 goes on 1 residue after the read ends, and that part is filled in from the germline J gene. The chain is built from TRBV13-2 and TRBJ2-5, with D possibly matching TRBD1 (5 bases). The CDR3 is made up of 15 amino acids. Trimming removed 0 bases at V and 2 bases at J, with 10 bases between. Germline values: CDR1 NNHNN, CDR2 SYGAGS (reference sequence). CDR3 sequence reads: CASGDAGQIQDTQYF. CDR3 DNA (partial): TGTGCCAGCGGTGATGCTGGACAAATCCAAGACACCCAGTAC.

This clone was counted once. Gene names follow the mouse nomenclature. The read ends 1 residue before the CDR3 terminus; that terminus is restored from the germline J gene. The chain has TRBV13-2 and TRBJ2-1; the match to TRBD2 covers 11 bases. V lost 0 bases to trimming and J lost 5 bases; unmatched junction nucleotides: 7. This CDR3 has 17 residues. Germline CDR1 is NNHNN and CDR2 is SYGAGS (reference sequence). The CDR3 loop reads CASGDDTGGAFDAEQFF. The CDR3 bases that were read are TGTGCCAGCGGTGATGACACTGGGGGGGCTTTCGATGCTGAGCAGTTC.

This clone was seen a few times. The gene names here belong to mouse. CDR3 in amino acids: CASGEGTGSQDTQYF. The sequenced part of the CDR3 DNA is TGTGCCAGCGGTGAGGGGACTGGGAGCCAAGACACCCAGTAC. The J gene is TRBJ2-5, the V gene TRBV13-2, with 9 positions matching TRBD2. Coverage ceases 1 residue before the CDR3 finishes, and the germline J gene fills in the end. The CDR3 sequence is 15 residues long. Germline V lookup: CDR1 NNHNN, CDR2 SYGAGS (reference sequence). J gave up 2 bases and V 2 bases, and 3 bases lay outside the gene matches.

Worth noting for this clone: The genes are named according to mouse. The CDR3 end falls 1 residue outside the read, so it is completed with the germline J gene. This chain joins TRBV13-2 and TRBJ1-6; the D gene is possibly TRBD1 (6 bases). TRBJ1-6 is an open reading frame whose function is uncertain. The CDR3 totals 15 residues. V lost 0 bases and J lost 5, with 9 bases in between. Looked up from germline, CDR1 is NNHNN and CDR2 is SYGAGS (reference sequence). The DNA read from the CDR3 is TGTGCCAGCGGTGATGCAACAGGGAATAATTCGCCCCTCTAC. Translated, it gives CASGDATGNNSPLY. The entire CDR3 protein is CASGDATGNNSPLYF.

Regarding this clone: Each gene name is a mouse one. The read comes to an end 1 residue before the CDR3 does, leaving the germline J gene to fill in the end. J is TRBJ2-7 and V is TRBV13-2, with 9 positions matching TRBD2. CDR1 NNHNN and CDR2 SYGAGS come from the germline V gene (reference sequence). With 3 bases clipped from V and 4 bases from J, the junction kept 2 bases outside the gene matches. CDR3 length: 13 residues. The sequenced part of the CDR3 DNA is TGTGCCAGCGGTGCACTGGGGGGTTATGAACAGTAC. Amino acid sequence: CASGALGGYEQY. In full, the CDR3 reads CASGALGGYEQYF.

This clone was counted a single time. Mouse gene names apply. The DNA ends 1 residue before the CDR3 does, and the rest of the CDR3 is filled in from the germline J gene. V usage is TRBV19 and J usage is TRBJ2-3, with D unclear. The CDR3 contains 13 residues. V lost 2 bases, J lost 0 bases, and 4 bases lay in between. The germline gives CDR1 FNHDT, CDR2 SITEND (reference sequence). CDR3 amino acids: CASSIGSAETLYF. CDR3 DNA, as far as it was read: TGTGCCAGCAGTATTGGGAGTGCAGAAACGCTGTAT.

This clone was counted a few times. Germline and genes: mouse. The CDR3 loop is CASSLQGANSDYTF. The sequenced CDR3 bases are TGTGCAAGCAGCCTACAGGGGGCGAACTCCGACTACACC. The chain is built from TRBV16 and TRBJ1-2; 9 bases agree with TRBD1. The read ends 1 residue early relative to the CDR3; the germline J gene fills the gap. The length of the CDR3 is 14 residues. V was pared by 5 bases and J by 2 bases, with 3 bases of the junction left unmatched. The germline CDR1 and CDR2 sequences are SGHSA and FRNQAP.

The sample holds a few counts of this clone. The gene symbols are mouse symbols. The read comes to an end 1 residue before the CDR3 does, leaving the germline J gene to fill in the end. The chain recombines TRBV24 with TRBJ2-3; tentative D call: TRBD1 (5 bases). CDR1 is KGHTA, CDR2 FRNEEI, per germline. CDR3 size: 14 residues. V lost 4 bases, J lost 0 bases, and 8 bases lay in between. CDR3 in amino acids: CASSRTTSAETLYF. CDR3 bases read: TGTGCCAGCAGTCGGACAACTAGTGCAGAAACGCTGTAT.

This clone turned up a few times. Genes and germline come from the mouse. The CDR3 end falls 1 residue outside the read, so it is completed with the germline J gene. The chain links TRBV29 to TRBJ1-3, with 7 bases that match TRBD1. Trimming removed 2 bases from V and 3 bases from J; junction bases left unmatched: 1. The CDR3 is 14 residues long. The germline V gene has CDR1 MSHET and CDR2 SYDVDS. Partial CDR3 DNA: TGTGCTAGCAGTTTAGACAGGGATGGAAATACGCTCTAT. It codes for CASSLDRDGNTLY. The entire CDR3 is CASSLDRDGNTLYF.

Regarding this clone: Mouse gene names apply. The CDR3 end falls 1 residue outside the read, so it is completed with the germline J gene. The chain couples TRBV20 to TRBJ2-2, with no clear D. V lost 2 bases and J 0 bases, leaving 7 bases between the germline ends. The CDR3 has 14 residues. Germline assignment: CDR1 GFQATS and CDR2 STVNSAI. CDR3 region: CGARPTANTGQLYF. CDR3 DNA, as far as it was read: TGTGGTGCTAGGCCCACTGCAAACACCGGGCAGCTCTAC.

About this clone: Gene names are mouse gene names. The read comes to an end 1 residue before the CDR3 does, leaving the germline J gene to fill in the end. The chain joins TRBV5 to TRBJ2-1, with 11 bases that match TRBD2. Germline V gene lookup returns CDR1 LGHNA and CDR2 YNLKQL (reference sequence). Losses at the gene ends were 6 bases for V and 1 base for J; bases not matched to a gene: 2. This CDR3 contains 15 residues. Incomplete CDR3 DNA: TGTGCCAGCAGACTGGGGGGGCGCAACTATGCTGAGCAGTTC. This sequence encodes CASRLGGRNYAEQF. The CDR3 in full is CASRLGGRNYAEQFF.